The rows below give T cell receptor beta chains drawn from one sample of a study of Graves' ophthalmopathy and Graves' hyperthyroidism. TCRdb ran MiXCR on the multiplex PCR reads and lists one entry per CDR3 protein. The top ten hold around 6.6% of the sample, which has 350,000 to 400,000 distinct CDR3 sequences, roughly 15% seen once. The material sequenced was peripheral blood. The receptors here all came from a woman aged 18-30 years with stable Graves' hyperthyroidism. CDR3s include the opening cysteine and the closing phenylalanine or tryptophan. Each record gives: J gene, clone size, D gene, V gene, CDR3 protein, CDR3 DNA. D genes are given only for firm matches. Where a row states a size, it is once, few, many or the class of an expanded clone; other rows omit it.

>TRBJ1-1|many|.|TRBV27
CASNRGAEAFF
TGTGCCAGCAACCGGGGGGCTGAAGCTTTCTTT
>TRBJ2-5|many|TRBD2|TRBV2
CASIAGGLETQYF
TGTGCCAGCATAGCGGGGGGGCTGGAGACCCAGTACTTC
>TRBJ2-3|.|.|TRBV6-5
CASSVRLTRDTQYF
TGTGCCAGCAGTGTCCGACTAACTAGAGATACGCAGTATTTT
>TRBJ2-5|few|.|TRBV20-1
CSARHDRETQYF
TGCAGTGCTAGACACGACCGGGAGACCCAGTACTTC
>TRBJ1-2|.|.|TRBV11-2
CASSRPGQGLKYGYTF
TGTGCCAGCAGTAGACCGGGTCAAGGCCTAAAGTATGGCTACACCTTC
>TRBJ2-5|many|.|TRBV29-1
CSVDHETQYF
TGCAGCGTTGACCATGAGACCCAGTACTTC
>TRBJ1-5|many|TRBD1|TRBV6-1
CASSDMAGGYQPQHF
TGTGCCAGCAGTGATATGGCAGGGGGATATCAGCCCCAGCATTTT
>TRBJ1-1|many|.|TRBV20-1
CSARDGAREAFF
TGCAGTGCTAGAGATGGGGCTCGTGAAGCTTTCTTT
>TRBJ1-1|.|TRBD1|TRBV4-1
CASSQGYRGRGTEAFF
TGCGCCAGCAGCCAGGGCTACAGGGGCCGGGGCACTGAAGCTTTCTTT
>TRBJ2-7|many|TRBD1|TRBV12-3/TRBV12-4
CASSTGTGLEQYF
TGTGCCAGCAGTACCGGGACAGGGCTCGAGCAGTACTTC
>TRBJ2-6|.|.|TRBV11-2
CASSYRRPSGANVLTF
TGTGCCAGCAGCTATAGGAGGCCCTCTGGGGCCAACGTCCTGACTTTC
>TRBJ2-2|many|TRBD1|TRBV10-3
CAIRPGQGTGELFF
TGTGCCATCAGACCGGGACAGGGGACCGGGGAGCTGTTTTTT
>TRBJ1-2|many|.|TRBV19
CASSASSVYGYTF
TGTGCCAGTAGTGCCTCGTCAGTCTATGGCTACACCTTC
>TRBJ1-1|many|.|TRBV2
CASEGTGRTEAFF
TGTGCCAGTGAGGGCACAGGTCGCACTGAAGCTTTCTTT
>TRBJ1-5|many|.|TRBV28
CASSFMADSNQPQHF
TGTGCCAGCAGTTTTATGGCCGATAGCAATCAGCCCCAGCATTTT
>TRBJ1-1|many|.|TRBV7-2
CASSLTRGNTEAFF
TGTGCCAGCAGTTTGACACGGGGAAACACTGAAGCTTTCTTT
>TRBJ2-5|.|TRBD1|TRBV5-5
CASSSEGGWQETQYF
TGTGCCAGCAGCTCAGAAGGGGGCTGGCAAGAGACCCAGTACTTC
>TRBJ2-7|many|.|TRBV6-4
CASSNYIRVVRAYEQYF
TGTGCCAGCAGTAACTACATCAGGGTAGTAAGGGCCTACGAGCAGTACTTC
>TRBJ2-4|many|.|TRBV28
CASLGGRGPNIQYF
TGTGCCAGTTTGGGGGGCAGGGGTCCAAACATTCAGTACTTC
>TRBJ2-7|many|.|TRBV6-2/TRBV6-3
CASKGGGYEQYF
TGTGCCAGCAAAGGGGGGGGCTACGAGCAGTACTTC
>TRBJ1-2|many|.|TRBV12-3/TRBV12-4
CAAPNYGYTF
TGTGCCGCCCCTAACTATGGCTACACCTTC
>TRBJ1-5|many|.|TRBV6-5
CASSYDQVRNQPQHF
TGTGCCAGCAGTTACGACCAGGTTCGCAATCAGCCCCAGCATTTT
>TRBJ1-1|many|.|TRBV18
CASSLYSTDTEAFF
TGTGCCAGCTCACTTTACTCAACGGACACTGAAGCTTTCTTT
>TRBJ1-2|many|TRBD1|TRBV6-5
CASSTSRQGGAWGYTF
TGTGCCAGCAGCACCTCTCGCCAAGGGGGCGCTTGGGGCTACACCTTC
>TRBJ2-5|many|TRBD2|TRBV7-2
CASSLALAGGDETQYF
TGTGCCAGCAGCTTAGCACTAGCGGGGGGGGATGAGACCCAGTACTTC
>TRBJ2-3|.|TRBD2|TRBV6-1
CASRETSGSTDTQYF
TGTGCCAGCAGGGAAACTAGCGGTAGCACAGATACGCAGTATTTT
>TRBJ2-4|.|TRBD2|TRBV28
CANSLTSGRTREFF
TGTGCCAACAGTTTAACGTCTGGTAGGACTAGAGAGTTCTTC
>TRBJ1-1|.|.|TRBV27
CASSLGRSAMEAFF
TGTGCCAGCAGTTTGGGGCGGTCCGCAATGGAAGCTTTCTTT
>TRBJ1-1|.|TRBD1|TRBV6-1
CASSRRTGGATEAFF
TGTGCCAGCAGCCGGAGGACAGGAGGGGCCACTGAAGCTTTCTTT
>TRBJ1-6|many|.|TRBV7-9
CASSLGVSPLHF
TGTGCCAGCAGTTTAGGGGTATCACCCCTCCACTTT
>TRBJ2-7|many|.|TRBV6-1
CASSGPRAGYEQYF
TGTGCCAGCAGCGGGCCACGGGCTGGGTACGAGCAGTACTTC
>TRBJ2-6|many|.|TRBV6-2/TRBV6-3
CASSRVTGGANVLTF
TGTGCCAGCAGTCGGGTCACGGGAGGGGCCAACGTCCTGACTTTC
>TRBJ1-1|many|TRBD1|TRBV5-1
CASTLGQMNTEAFF
TGCGCCAGCACCCTGGGACAGATGAACACTGAAGCTTTCTTT
>TRBJ2-4|many|TRBD2|TRBV25-1
CASSDHGLEAKNIQYF
TGTGCCAGCAGTGACCACGGACTAGAAGCCAAAAACATTCAGTACTTC
>TRBJ1-1|many|.|TRBV29-1
CSVSNQNTEAFF
TGCAGCGTTTCTAATCAGAACACTGAAGCTTTCTTT
>TRBJ2-5|many|TRBD1|TRBV27
CASPQAGDREETQYF
TGTGCCAGCCCCCAGGCAGGGGACAGGGAGGAGACCCAGTACTTC
>TRBJ1-2|many|TRBD1|TRBV6-5
CASRGTGVYGYTF
TGTGCCAGCAGGGGGACAGGGGTCTATGGCTACACCTTC
>TRBJ1-1|many|.|TRBV5-8
CASSFGILNTEAFF
TGTGCCAGCAGCTTCGGCATCCTGAACACTGAAGCTTTCTTT
>TRBJ1-1|.|.|TRBV19
CASSVTAYTDAFF
TGTGCCAGTAGTGTGACAGCTTACACTGATGCTTTCTTT
>TRBJ2-7|.|TRBD1|TRBV7-9
CASSLGDRDGEEQYF
TGTGCCAGCAGCTTAGGGGACAGGGATGGAGAAGAGCAGTACTTC
>TRBJ2-5|many|.|TRBV20-1
CSALQGRQETQYF
TGCAGTGCTTTACAGGGAAGACAAGAGACCCAGTACTTC
>TRBJ2-4|.|.|TRBV2
CASSEGAQLAKNIQYF
TGTGCCAGCAGTGAGGGAGCTCAATTAGCCAAAAACATTCAGTACTTC